This TCR beta chain was identified in a study of beta chain features in type 1 diabetes. Study-wide background: Sorted cells, 107,917,701 in number, were examined across all samples.

Details on this clone: Its antigen is unidentified. One end of the junction fails to match germline, which may point to a read error.

Study results and caveats: In all four CD4+ subsets, TCRB CDR3 length was significantly, moderately reduced in type 1 diabetes. An over-representation of cells with high TCR expression could result from cDNA sequencing. Naive, central memory and Treg TCRB repertoires appeared more alike in patients than in healthy donors.

The germline V gene has CDR1 SGHTA and CDR2 FQGNSA. This CDR3 region has 12 residues. The authors reverse transcribed all of the isolated RNA, so sequencing captured expressed TCRB transcripts. Produced via immunoSEQ multiplex PCR; TCRdb's table is partial and in-frame only. The data show about 180,000 clones, almost 8% seen once. This sequence joins TRBV7-2 and TRBJ2-5, with D unresolved. The TCR sequence derives from a man younger than 35 with type 1 diabetes. The material sequenced was central memory CD4+ T cells from blood. Here the CDR3 DNA reads TGTGCCAGCAGTTTAGAACGAGGGACCCAGTACTTC. It encodes CASSLERGTQYF. Full variable domain (outside the CDR3, taken from reference TRBV7-2 and TRBJ2-5): GAGVSQSPSNKVTEKGKDVELRCDPISGHTALYWYRQSLGQGLEFLIYFQGNSAPDKSGLPSDRFSAERTGGSVSTLTIQRTQQEDSAVYLCASSLERGTQYFGPGTRLLVL.